Described below is a single T cell receptor beta chain sequence and its context. No antigen is known for it. Each CDR3 protein is one row after TCRdb ran MiXCR on the 5' RACE reads. Counted here are hundreds of thousands of distinct CDR3 sequences, 20% to 25% occurring once; the ten biggest clones make up less than 20%. V dropped 1 base and J dropped 2; count of bases not matched to a gene: 9. The CDR3 is made up of 17 amino acids. This sample stems from a study of T cells after yellow fever vaccination. The study, taken as a whole, reports: Most primary-vaccination clones reappeared after the booster (approximately 97% CD4, roughly 90% CD8).

The specimen was PBMCs, collected about 21 days after the first yellow fever vaccination. The rearrangement uses TRBV12-3 or TRBV12-4 and TRBJ2-5; 8 bases are shared with TRBD1. The sequence was collected from a man aged 18 to 29 who received the YFV17D yellow fever vaccine. CDR3 nucleotides: TGTGCCAGCAGTTTAGTCACCGGCCGGACAGGGCAAGAGACCCAGTACTTC. Residues: CASSLVTGRTGQETQYF.